These T cell receptor beta chains were read from a single sample in a study of blood T cell repertoires in COVID-19. TCRdb's copy holds only in-frame clones and misses some; the assay was immunoSEQ multiplex PCR. The sample records some 150,000 clones, roughly 87% being singletons. The sequenced sample was peripheral blood. The receptors here all came from a woman aged 50 to 60 with acute or convalescent COVID-19. Both conserved end residues are part of each CDR3. The D gene is left open where the match is weak. Some rows have no size entry. The others give once, few or many, or a class for an expanded clone.

V gene	D gene	J gene	CDR3 length	clone size	CDR3 DNA	CDR3 protein
TRBV2	-	TRBJ2-7	15	-	TGTGCCAGCGGCCAAGAGGGGGATTCCTCCTACGAGCAGTACTTC	CASGQEGDSSYEQYF
TRBV7-9	-	TRBJ2-3	15	-	TGTGCCAGCAGCTTAGAAGGCTCATTTAGCGGTACGCAGTATTTT	CASSLEGSFSGTQYF
TRBV18	-	TRBJ1-5	15	-	TGTGCCAGCTCACCGCGGACCGACTACAATCAGCCCCAGCATTTT	CASSPRTDYNQPQHF
TRBV5-4	-	TRBJ2-1	14	few	TGTGCCATAGGAGCGGGCAGCTCCTACAATGAGCAGTTCTTC	CAIGAGSSYNEQFF
TRBV18	TRBD1	TRBJ2-5	14	-	TGTGCCAGCTCACCAGGGACAGGGCAGGAGACCCAGTACTTC	CASSPGTGQETQYF
TRBV7-2	TRBD1	TRBJ1-2	14	few	TGTGCCAGCAGCCGTACAGGGGGGTCCTATGGCTACACCTTC	CASSRTGGSYGYTF
TRBV2	TRBD2	TRBJ2-2	14	-	TGTGCCACTAGCGGGGGGGCAGGCACCGGGGAGCTGTTTTTT	CATSGGAGTGELFF
TRBV6-2/TRBV6-3	-	TRBJ1-5	14	-	TGTGCCAGCAGTTACAGGAGACCGGATCAGCCCCAGCATTTT	CASSYRRPDQPQHF
TRBV10-3	TRBD1	TRBJ1-2	16	-	TGTGCCATCAGTGAGTCTCCGCTGACAGGGAGAGGTGGCTACACCTTC	CAISESPLTGRGGYTF
TRBV7-2	-	TRBJ2-5	13	-	TGTGCCAGCAGCTGGGGAGGACAAGAGACCCAGTACTTC	CASSWGGQETQYF
TRBV4-1	-	TRBJ1-2	14	once	TGCGCCAGCAGCCCGGGGGGGGAGGACTATGGCTACACCTTC	CASSPGGEDYGYTF
TRBV29-1	TRBD1	TRBJ2-7	12	-	TGCAGCGGGGGACAGGGGAACCACGAGCAGTACTTC	CSGGQGNHEQYF
TRBV29-1	TRBD2	TRBJ2-1	14	-	TGCAGCGGATTAGCGGGAGAGTCCTACAATGAGCAGTTCTTC	CSGLAGESYNEQFF
TRBV12-3/TRBV12-4	TRBD1	TRBJ1-5	13	-	TGTGCCAGCCGAGGGACAGGGAATCAGCCCCAGCATTTT	CASRGTGNQPQHF
TRBV5-6	-	TRBJ2-2	16	once	TGTGCCAGCAGCTTAAATTCCTACAGGCGCACCGGGGAGCTGTTTTTT	CASSLNSYRRTGELFF
TRBV15	TRBD1	TRBJ1-2	15	-	TGTGCCACCAGCGGAATCCTTACAGGGGGAGAGGGCTACACCTTC	CATSGILTGGEGYTF
TRBV11-2	-	TRBJ1-2	12	-	TGTGCCAGCAGCAGCTCTAACTATGGCTACACCTTC	CASSSSNYGYTF
TRBV5-1	-	TRBJ2-3	15	-	TGCGCCAGCAGCTTGAGGCCGGGTAGAGCAGATACGCAGTATTTT	CASSLRPGRADTQYF
TRBV14	-	TRBJ2-5	17	-	TGTGCCAGCAGCCAAATGGTAAAGACTCCCACGCAAGAGACCCAGTACTTC	CASSQMVKTPTQETQYF
TRBV12-5	-	TRBJ1-5	15	-	TGTGCTAGTGGTTTGGGCCAGGGGATGGGTCAGCCCCAGCATTTT	CASGLGQGMGQPQHF
TRBV7-2	TRBD2	TRBJ2-3	17	-	TGTGCCAGCAGCCTCGGACTAGCGGGGGACTACACAGATACGCAGTATTTT	CASSLGLAGDYTDTQYF
TRBV4-3	TRBD1	TRBJ2-3	15	-	TGCGCCAGCAGCCAACAGGGACAGGGGACAGATACGCAGTATTTT	CASSQQGQGTDTQYF
TRBV7-8	TRBD1	TRBJ2-7	15	-	TGTGCCAGCAGCTCACCCGGGACAGGGGCCTACGAGCAGTACTTC	CASSSPGTGAYEQYF
TRBV19	-	TRBJ1-1	15	-	TGTGCCAGTAGTACCTCGTGGAGTGTATTCACTGAAGCTTTCTTT	CASSTSWSVFTEAFF
TRBV7-2	-	TRBJ1-5	14	-	TGTGCCAGCAGCTTAATGGGAGGAGATCAGCCCCAGCATTTT	CASSLMGGDQPQHF
TRBV19	TRBD1	TRBJ2-2	17	-	TGTGCCAGTAGCCCACTACCCGGGACAGCGAACACCGGGGAGCTGTTTTTT	CASSPLPGTANTGELFF
TRBV3-1/TRBV3-2	TRBD1	TRBJ1-6	14	-	TGTGCCAGCAGCGCCCGGGACAGGGGAGGACCCCTCCACTTT	CASSARDRGGPLHF
TRBV3-1/TRBV3-2	TRBD1	TRBJ1-1	17	-	TGTGCCAGCAGCCAAGACCCCGGGACAGGGGGCATCACTGAAGCTTTCTTT	CASSQDPGTGGITEAFF
TRBV11-2	-	TRBJ2-7	15	-	TGTGCCAGCAGCTTACATCAGGACAGCACCTACGAGCAGTACTTC	CASSLHQDSTYEQYF
TRBV5-1	-	TRBJ1-1	13	-	TGCGCCAGCAGCTTGGTCCGAGGGACTGAAGCTTTCTTT	CASSLVRGTEAFF
TRBV12-3/TRBV12-4	TRBD2	TRBJ2-7	12	-	TGTGCCAGCAGTTTCCACGGGAGGGGGCAGTACTTC	CASSFHGRGQYF
TRBV2	-	TRBJ1-5	12	-	TGTGCCAGCAGGCTGGACAATCGGGCCCAGCATTTT	CASRLDNRAQHF
TRBV6-6	-	TRBJ2-1	13	-	TGTGCCAGCAGTCAGAGCATTTACAATGAGCAGTTCTTC	CASSQSIYNEQFF
TRBV15	-	TRBJ1-4	14	-	TGTGCCACCAGCAGCACAGGTTCTAATGAAAAACTGTTTTTT	CATSSTGSNEKLFF
TRBV4-3	-	TRBJ1-1	18	-	TGCGCCAGCAGCCAAGGTTCTACGTACAGAGTACCTAACACTGAAGCTTTCTTT	CASSQGSTYRVPNTEAFF
TRBV18	-	TRBJ1-1	16	-	TGTGCCAGCTCACCACCTTCTTGGCCACGGGACACTGAAGCTTTCTTT	CASSPPSWPRDTEAFF
TRBV7-9	TRBD2	TRBJ2-7	13	-	TGTGCCAGCAGCTTCCCGGGAGGCATCGAGCAGTACTTC	CASSFPGGIEQYF
TRBV7-9	-	TRBJ2-7	12	-	TGTGCCAGCAGCCAAACCGACAGGGAGCAGTACTTC	CASSQTDREQYF
TRBV15	-	TRBJ2-7	13	-	TGTGCCACCAGGACGGACAGCTCCTACGAGCAGTACTTC	CATRTDSSYEQYF
TRBV7-6	TRBD2	TRBJ2-3	17	-	TGTGCCAGCAGCTTAGGCGGGAGCGGGGGGGCCGGAGATACGCAGTATTTT	CASSLGGSGGAGDTQYF
TRBV6-5	TRBD1	TRBJ2-7	14	-	TGTGCCAGCAGTCTAGGACAGGGAGAGGCCGAGCAGTACTTC	CASSLGQGEAEQYF
TRBV4-3	TRBD1	TRBJ2-2	14	-	TGCGCCAGCAGCCAAACAGGGGTCGCGGGGGAGCTGTTTTTT	CASSQTGVAGELFF
TRBV7-8	TRBD2	TRBJ2-5	16	few	TGTGCCAGCAGCGGACCGGGACTAGCGGGATGGGAGACCCAGTACTTC	CASSGPGLAGWETQYF
TRBV11-3	TRBD1	TRBJ1-4	15	-	TGTGCCAGCAGCCATGGGACAGGGAGTAGTGAAAAACTGTTTTTT	CASSHGTGSSEKLFF
TRBV18	TRBD2	TRBJ2-7	14	-	TGTGCCAGCTCACCACCCAGCGGGAGTCACGAGCAGTACTTC	CASSPPSGSHEQYF
TRBV21-1	-	TRBJ1-5	16	-	TGTGCCAGCAGCAACGGGTGCCGGACACAGGGGCAGCCCCAGCATTTT	CASSNGCRTQGQPQHF
TRBV3-1/TRBV3-2	-	TRBJ1-1	16	-	TGTGCCAGCAGCCAGGTTGGTGCAGGGGCGTACACTGAAGCTTTCTTT	CASSQVGAGAYTEAFF
TRBV14	TRBD1	TRBJ2-7	16	-	TGTGCCAGCAGCCGACCCGGGACAGGGAGCTCCTACGAGCAGTACTTC	CASSRPGTGSSYEQYF
TRBV3-1/TRBV3-2	-	TRBJ2-7	13	-	TGTGCCAGCAGCCAAACTAGCAGCTACGAGCAGTACTTC	CASSQTSSYEQYF
TRBV5-4	-	TRBJ1-1	15	-	TGTGCCAGCAGCCCCCGGGAGATGGGGGAGACTGAAGCTTTCTTT	CASSPREMGETEAFF
TRBV30	TRBD1	TRBJ1-5	14	once	TGTGCCTGGAGTGTAGACAGGGGCAATCAGCCCCAGCATTTT	CAWSVDRGNQPQHF